The clone carrying this T cell receptor beta chain was seen a few times. Here immunoSEQ multiplex PCR was the method, and the copy in TCRdb shows in-frame clones only, minus some. The sample contains about 140,000 clones, roughly 79% of which appear only once. The source of the sample is a study of blood T cell repertoires in COVID-19. Study details: Researchers got acute and convalescent COVID-19 samples from the United States, Italy and Spain.

Germline assignment: CDR1 ENHRY and CDR2 SYGVKD. The CDR3 consists of 15 residues. The V and J ends lost 6 bases and 5 bases respectively, with 14 bases between them. Living in 25 or so US areas, the participants were between roughly 18 and 90 years of age. Assignment of participants to cohorts was predicated upon participant-reported clinical history. Sequenced sample: PBMCs or T cells enriched from blood (not recorded which). The chain couples TRBV10-3 to TRBJ1-6; the D gene is possibly TRBD1 (5 bases). The receptor was derived from a woman in her fifties or sixties who had recovered from COVID-19. DNA of the CDR3: TGTGCCATCAGGCCCAGGGCGGAGAATAATTCACCCCTCCACTTT. Its protein product is CAIRPRAENNSPLHF.